A single sample gave rise to the 20 T cell receptor beta chains below, sequenced in a study of brain T cells in children with intractable seizures. Only in-frame clones appear in the TCRdb table, and some are missing; sequencing was by immunoSEQ multiplex PCR. The sample lists 70,000 to 85,000 clones; around nine tenths were seen once. The material was peripheral blood, obtained at surgery. Receptor source: a girl under 10 years old with Rasmussen encephalitis and intractable seizures.

This chain joins TRBV18 and TRBJ1-1; 10 bases fit TRBD1. After removal of 3 bases from V and 5 bases from J, the junction contained 6 bases not matched to a gene. Germline V lookup: CDR1 KGHSH, CDR2 LQKENI. The CDR3 is 15 residues long. The CDR3 here is CASSPGGQGRTEAFF. DNA for the CDR3: TGTGCCAGCTCACCGGGGGGACAGGGGAGGACTGAAGCTTTCTTT.

This chain uses TRBV6-5 with TRBJ1-1, with TRBD1 as a possible D gene (5 bases). V dropped 9 bases and J dropped 0 bases, with 8 bases sitting between them. CDR3 size: 12 residues. Germline V lookup: CDR1 MNHEY, CDR2 SVGAGI. CDR3 DNA: TGTGCCAGTATGACAGTGAACACTGAAGCTTTCTTT. Translated: CASMTVNTEAFF.

The chain has TRBV27 and TRBJ1-4, with no clear D. Per the germline V gene, CDR1 is MNHEY and CDR2 is SMNVEV (reference sequence). V lost 5 bases to trimming and J lost 2 bases, with 3 bases between them. The CDR3 totals 12 residues. The CDR3: CASSRTNEKLFF. CDR3 DNA sequence: TGTGCCAGCAGTCGTACTAATGAAAAACTGTTTTTT.

This chain connects TRBV2 to TRBJ2-1; 8 nucleotides align to TRBD2. The CDR3 is 16 amino acids. V was pared by 10 bases and J by 2 bases, with 13 bases of the junction left unmatched. CDR1 and CDR2 from the germline V gene are SNHLY and FYNNEI. Here the CDR3 DNA reads TGTGCCAAACTTCCTAGCTCGGGGGGGGCCTACAATGAGCAGTTCTTC. Translated, it gives CAKLPSSGGAYNEQFF. Full variable domain (rest looked up from reference TRBV2 and TRBJ2-1): EPEVTQTPSHQVTQMGQEVILRCVPISNHLYFYWYRQILGQKVEFLVSFYNNEISEKSEIFDDQFSVERPDGSNFTLKIRSTKLEDSAMYFCAKLPSSGGAYNEQFFGPGTRLTVL.

This clone was recorded a few times. The chain couples TRBV5-4 to TRBJ1-5; D gene uncertain. This CDR3 contains 15 residues. Deletions cut 0 bases from V and 0 bases from J, with 7 bases between. From germline, CDR1 is SGHNT and CDR2 YYREEE (reference sequence). DNA for the CDR3: TGTGCCAGCAGCTTGGGAGGAAATAGCAATCAGCCCCAGCATTTT. It codes for CASSLGGNSNQPQHF.

The gene calls are TRBV6-2 or TRBV6-3 and TRBJ1-2; D is unresolved. V was cut by 2 bases and J by 3 bases, with 1 base left in between. In germline, CDR1 is MNHEY, CDR2 SVGEGT. The CDR3 is 11 amino acids. The CDR3 DNA follows: TGTGCCAGCAGTTACCACTATGGCTACACCTTC. Protein product: CASSYHYGYTF.

This sequence joins TRBV12-3 or TRBV12-4 and TRBJ1-1, with 7 bases aligning to TRBD1. This CDR3 has 12 amino acids. Trimming took 9 bases from V and 0 from J; bases not matched to a gene: 1. Here the CDR3 reads CARGQMNTEAFF. The CDR3 coding sequence is TGTGCCAGGGGACAGATGAACACTGAAGCTTTCTTT.

The chain recombines TRBV6-5 with TRBJ1-1; 7 nucleotides match TRBD1. Germline V gives CDR1 MNHEY, CDR2 SVGAGI. Trimming cost V 6 bases and J 8 bases; bases outside gene matches: 3. The CDR3 extends over 11 amino acids. The chain's CDR3 is CASRRGLEAFF. In nucleotides, the CDR3 is TGTGCCAGCAGAAGGGGGCTGGAAGCTTTCTTT.

The chain combines TRBV24-1 with TRBJ2-1; 8 positions match TRBD1. CDR3 length: 15 amino acids. V shed 3 bases, J shed 1 base, and the junction held 1 base outside the gene matches. In germline, CDR1 is KGHDR, CDR2 SFDVKD. Here the CDR3 DNA reads TGTGCCACCAGTGATAACAGGGGGTCCTACAATGAGCAGTTCTTC. It codes for CATSDNRGSYNEQFF.

V usage is TRBV21-1 and J usage is TRBJ2-4. TRBV21-1 is given as a pseudogene. There are 14 residues in the CDR3. The DNA for the CDR3 is TGTGCCAGCAGAGCAGCCATAGCCAAAAACATTCAGTACTTC. It translates to CASRAAIAKNIQYF.

This sequence joins TRBV6-2 or TRBV6-3 and TRBJ1-2; D is unclear. V shed 2 bases and J shed 2 bases, with 3 bases lying between them. The CDR3 covers 12 residues. Germline lookup yields CDR1 MNHEY and CDR2 SVGEGT. CDR3 region: CASSYKNYGYTF. The CDR3 DNA follows: TGTGCCAGCAGTTACAAGAACTATGGCTACACCTTC.

The rearrangement uses TRBV30 and TRBJ2-3; D is possibly TRBD1 or TRBD2 (7 bases each). This CDR3 comprises 16 residues. Germline values: CDR1 GTSNPN, CDR2 SVGIG (reference sequence). The V end lost 2 bases, the J end lost 1 base, and 16 bases lay between the germline ends. CDR3 DNA sequence: TGTGCCTGGAGTCAGGGGGGGCCCCCGCGCACAGATACGCAGTATTTT. It yields the protein CAWSQGGPPRTDTQYF.

V usage is TRBV11-2 and J usage is TRBJ1-1; D remains ambiguous. The V and J ends lost 4 bases and 5 bases respectively, with 14 bases between them. Germline CDR1 is SGHAT and CDR2 is FQNNGV. The length of the CDR3 is 14 residues. As DNA, the CDR3 is TGTGCCAGCAGCTCCTCGCCAAAAGGGACTGAAGCTTTCTTT. This codes for CASSSSPKGTEAFF.

The V call is TRBV14, the J call TRBJ2-1, with 10 bases lining up with TRBD1. Trimming at V came to 4 bases and at J to 0 bases, leaving 3 bases not matched to a gene. This CDR3 region has 16 residues. Germline V CDR1 and CDR2: SGHDN, FVKESK. In nucleotides, the CDR3 is TGTGCCAGCAGCCGACAGGGGGCGATCTCCTACAATGAGCAGTTCTTC. Translated: CASSRQGAISYNEQFF.

This chain uses TRBV27 with TRBJ2-7; D may be TRBD1 (6 bases). The germline gives CDR1 MNHEY, CDR2 SMNVEV (reference sequence). The V end lost 6 bases, the J end lost 0 bases, and 15 bases lay between the germline ends. This CDR3 region has 15 residues. The CDR3 coding sequence is TGTGCCAGCAGGCTGAGCGTAGGGGGCTCCTACGAGCAGTACTTC. Protein: CASRLSVGGSYEQYF.

The chain uses TRBV11-3 and TRBJ2-1; 8 positions agree with TRBD2. The V gene end was trimmed by 5 bases and the J gene end by 7 bases; junction bases not matched to a gene: 10. This CDR3 spans 15 amino acids. CDR1 and CDR2 (germline): SGHNT, YENEEA. CDR3 in amino acids: CASSLGAGGPNEQFF. CDR3 nucleotide sequence: TGTGCCAGCAGCCTCGGGGCGGGGGGACCGAATGAGCAGTTCTTC.

CDR3 sequence reads: CASSPPGQGFNYGYTF. CDR3 sequence (DNA): TGTGCCAGCAGCCCTCCTGGACAGGGCTTTAACTATGGCTACACCTTC. The rearrangement uses TRBV5-4 and TRBJ1-2, with 8 bases fitting TRBD1. The germline V gene encodes CDR1 SGHNT and CDR2 YYREEE (reference sequence). There are 16 residues in the CDR3. V gave up 4 bases and J gave up 1 base; unmatched junction bases: 9.

DNA for the CDR3: TGTGCCTGGAGTGTTCATTCAGGAAACGAGCAGTACTTC. Protein sequence: CAWSVHSGNEQYF. The chain links TRBV30 to TRBJ2-7; D is unresolved. The CDR3 covers 13 residues. CDR1 is GTSNPN, CDR2 SVGIG, per germline (reference sequence). Between the trimmed V and J ends, which lost 0 bases and 5 bases, there was a span of 11 bases.

The chain links TRBV27 to TRBJ1-3; D call uncertain. Trimming took off 2 bases at V and 4 bases at J, with 15 bases between the two ends. CDR1 is MNHEY, CDR2 SMNVEV, per germline (reference sequence). There are 16 residues in the CDR3. CDR3: CASSLKGLTAGNTIYF. The CDR3 DNA reads TGTGCCAGCAGTTTAAAGGGTTTAACCGCAGGAAACACCATATATTTT.

This clone was detected only once. This sequence joins TRBV28 and TRBJ1-1, with 9 bases matching TRBD1. With 4 bases clipped from V and 11 bases from J, the junction kept 11 bases outside the gene matches. From germline, CDR1 is MDHEN and CDR2 SYDVKM. The CDR3 loop spans 14 amino acids. This CDR3 reads CASSSRGTGRKAFF. In DNA, the CDR3 is TGTGCCAGCAGTTCCCGAGGGACAGGGAGGAAGGCTTTCTTT. The variable domain in full, completed from reference TRBV28 and TRBJ1-1, reads DVKVTQSSRYLVKRTGEKVFLECVQDMDHENMFWYRQDPGLGLRLIYFSYDVKMKEKGDIPEGYSVSREKKERFSLILESASTNQTSMYLCASSSRGTGRKAFFGQGTRLTVV.